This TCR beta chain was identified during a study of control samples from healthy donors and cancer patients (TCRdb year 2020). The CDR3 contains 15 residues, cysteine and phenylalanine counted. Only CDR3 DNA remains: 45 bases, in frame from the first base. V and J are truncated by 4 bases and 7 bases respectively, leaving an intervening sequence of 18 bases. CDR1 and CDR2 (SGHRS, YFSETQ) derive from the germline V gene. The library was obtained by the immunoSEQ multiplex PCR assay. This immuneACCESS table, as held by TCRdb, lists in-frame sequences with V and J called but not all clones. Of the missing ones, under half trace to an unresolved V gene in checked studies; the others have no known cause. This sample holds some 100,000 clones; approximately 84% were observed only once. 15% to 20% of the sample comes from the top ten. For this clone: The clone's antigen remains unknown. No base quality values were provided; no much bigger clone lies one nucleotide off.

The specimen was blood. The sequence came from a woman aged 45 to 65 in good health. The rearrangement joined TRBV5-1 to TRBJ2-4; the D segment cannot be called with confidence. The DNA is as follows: TGCGCCAGCAGCGGAACGCTCCTAGGGCCGAACATTCAGTACTTC. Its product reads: CASSGTLLGPNIQYF. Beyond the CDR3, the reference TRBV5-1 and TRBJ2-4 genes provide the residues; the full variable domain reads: KAGVTQTPRYLIKTRGQQVTLSCSPISGHRSVSWYQQTPGQGLQFLFEYFSETQRNKGNFPGRFSGRQFSNSRSEMNVSTLELGDSALYLCASSGTLLGPNIQYFGAGTRLSVL.